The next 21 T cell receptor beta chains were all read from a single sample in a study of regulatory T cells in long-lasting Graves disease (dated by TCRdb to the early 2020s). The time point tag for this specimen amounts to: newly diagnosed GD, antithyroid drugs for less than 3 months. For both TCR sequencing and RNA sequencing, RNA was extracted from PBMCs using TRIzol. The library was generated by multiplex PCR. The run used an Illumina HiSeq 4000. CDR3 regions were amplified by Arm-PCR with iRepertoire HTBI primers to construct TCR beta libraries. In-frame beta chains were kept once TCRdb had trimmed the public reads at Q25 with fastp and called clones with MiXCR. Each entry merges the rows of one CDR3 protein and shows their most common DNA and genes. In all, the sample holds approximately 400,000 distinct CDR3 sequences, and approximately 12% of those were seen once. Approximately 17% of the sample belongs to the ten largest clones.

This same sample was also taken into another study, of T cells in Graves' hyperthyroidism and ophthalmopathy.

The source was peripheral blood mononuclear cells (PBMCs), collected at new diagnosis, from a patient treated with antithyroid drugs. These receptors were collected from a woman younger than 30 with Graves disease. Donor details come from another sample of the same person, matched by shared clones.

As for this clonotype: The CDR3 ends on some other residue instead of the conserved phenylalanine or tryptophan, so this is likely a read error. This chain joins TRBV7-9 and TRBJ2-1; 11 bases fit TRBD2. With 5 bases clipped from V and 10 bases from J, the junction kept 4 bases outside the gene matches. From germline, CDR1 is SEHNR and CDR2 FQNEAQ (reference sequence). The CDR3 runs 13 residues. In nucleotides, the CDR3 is TGTGCCAGCAGCCGGACTAGCGGGCGGGAGCAGTTCTCC. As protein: CASSRTSGREQFS.

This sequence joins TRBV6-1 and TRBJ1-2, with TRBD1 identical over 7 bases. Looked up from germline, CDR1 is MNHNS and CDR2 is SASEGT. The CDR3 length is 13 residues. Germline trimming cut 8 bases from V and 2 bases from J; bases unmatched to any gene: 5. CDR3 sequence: CASPQTGNYGYTF. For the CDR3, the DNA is TGTGCCAGCCCCCAGACAGGGAACTATGGCTACACCTTC.

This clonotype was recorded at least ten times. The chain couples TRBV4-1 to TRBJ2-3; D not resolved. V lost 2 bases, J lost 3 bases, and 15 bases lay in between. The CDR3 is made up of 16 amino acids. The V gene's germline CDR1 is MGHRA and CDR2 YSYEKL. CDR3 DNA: TGCGCCAGCAGCCAATCCCCGCGCGTTGGGACAGATACGCAGTATTTT. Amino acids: CASSQSPRVGTDTQYF.

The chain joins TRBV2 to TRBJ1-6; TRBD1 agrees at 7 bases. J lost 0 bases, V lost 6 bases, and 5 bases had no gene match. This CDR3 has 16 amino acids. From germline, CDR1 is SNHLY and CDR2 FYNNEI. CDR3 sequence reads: CASRQTGSSYNSPLHF. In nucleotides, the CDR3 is TGTGCCAGCAGACAGACAGGGAGCTCCTATAATTCACCCCTCCACTTT.

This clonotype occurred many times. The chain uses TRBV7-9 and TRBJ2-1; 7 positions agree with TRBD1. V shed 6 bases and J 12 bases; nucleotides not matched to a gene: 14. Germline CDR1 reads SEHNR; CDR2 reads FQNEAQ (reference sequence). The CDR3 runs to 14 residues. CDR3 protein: CASRQRDSPSGQFF. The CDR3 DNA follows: TGTGCCAGCAGACAAAGGGACAGCCCCTCTGGGCAGTTCTTC.

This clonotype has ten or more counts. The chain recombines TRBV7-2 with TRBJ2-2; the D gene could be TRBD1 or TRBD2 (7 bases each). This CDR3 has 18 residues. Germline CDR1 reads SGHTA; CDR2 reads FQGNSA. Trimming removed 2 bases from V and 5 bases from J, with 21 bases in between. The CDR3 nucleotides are TGTGCCAGCAGCTTAACCCTTGGGGGGGCAGGGGGAACCGGGGAGCTGTTTTTT. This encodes CASSLTLGGAGGTGELFF.

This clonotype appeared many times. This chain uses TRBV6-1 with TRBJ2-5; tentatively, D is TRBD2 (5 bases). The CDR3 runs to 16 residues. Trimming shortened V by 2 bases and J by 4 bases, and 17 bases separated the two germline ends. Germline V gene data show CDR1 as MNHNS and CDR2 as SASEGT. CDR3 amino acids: CASSETRDLRTETQYF. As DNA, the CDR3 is TGTGCCAGCAGTGAAACCCGGGATCTGAGGACAGAGACCCAGTACTTC.

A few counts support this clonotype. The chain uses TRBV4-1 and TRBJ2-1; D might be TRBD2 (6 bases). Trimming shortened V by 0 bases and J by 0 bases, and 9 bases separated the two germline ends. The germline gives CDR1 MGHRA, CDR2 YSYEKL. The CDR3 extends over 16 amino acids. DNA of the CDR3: TGCGCCAGCAGCCAAGACGTGGGGGGCTCCTACAATGAGCAGTTCTTC. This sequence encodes CASSQDVGGSYNEQFF.

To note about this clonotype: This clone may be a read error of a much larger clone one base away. CDR3: CASSTGQGRYYDEQFF. The CDR3 DNA reads as TGTGCCAGCAGCACCGGACAGGGGAGATACTACGATGAGCAGTTCTTC. The genes are TRBV7-9 and TRBJ2-1; the match to TRBD1 covers 9 bases. This CDR3 is 16 amino acids long. Germline V CDR1 and CDR2: SEHNR, FQNEAQ (reference sequence).

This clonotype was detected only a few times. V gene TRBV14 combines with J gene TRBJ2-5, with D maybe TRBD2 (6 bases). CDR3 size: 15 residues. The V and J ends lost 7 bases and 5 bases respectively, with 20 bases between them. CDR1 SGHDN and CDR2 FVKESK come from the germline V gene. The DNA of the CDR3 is TGTGCCAGCACCCGTGGACTACTCATGGGGGAGACCCAGTACTTC. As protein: CASTRGLLMGETQYF.

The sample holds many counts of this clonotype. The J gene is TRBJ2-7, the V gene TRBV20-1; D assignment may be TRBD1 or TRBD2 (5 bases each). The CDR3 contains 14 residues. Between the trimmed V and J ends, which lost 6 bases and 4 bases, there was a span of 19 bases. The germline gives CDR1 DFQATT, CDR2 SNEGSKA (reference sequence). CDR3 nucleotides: TGCAGTGCCGAGAGCACGAGGGGTTTTTACGAGCAGTACTTC. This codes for CSAESTRGFYEQYF.

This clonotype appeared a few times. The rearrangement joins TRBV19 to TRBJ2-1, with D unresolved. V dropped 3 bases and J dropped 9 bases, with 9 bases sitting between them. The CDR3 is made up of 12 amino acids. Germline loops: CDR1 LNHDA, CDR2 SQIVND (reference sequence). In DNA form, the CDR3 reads TGTGCCAGTAGTATCTTGGGCAGTGAGCAGTTCTTC. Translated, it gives CASSILGSEQFF.

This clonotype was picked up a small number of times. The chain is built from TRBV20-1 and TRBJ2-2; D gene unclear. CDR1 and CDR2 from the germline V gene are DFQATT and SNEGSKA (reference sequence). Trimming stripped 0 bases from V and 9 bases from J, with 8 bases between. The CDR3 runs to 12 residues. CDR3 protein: CSARDQDWELFF. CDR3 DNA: TGCAGTGCTAGAGATCAAGACTGGGAGCTGTTTTTT.

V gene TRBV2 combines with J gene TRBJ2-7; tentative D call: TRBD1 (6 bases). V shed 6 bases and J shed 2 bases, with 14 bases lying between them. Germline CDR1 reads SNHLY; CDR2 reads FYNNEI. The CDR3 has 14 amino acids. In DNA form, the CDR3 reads TGTGCCAGCAGACGGGACACCGGAGCCTACGAGCAGTACTTC. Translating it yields CASRRDTGAYEQYF.

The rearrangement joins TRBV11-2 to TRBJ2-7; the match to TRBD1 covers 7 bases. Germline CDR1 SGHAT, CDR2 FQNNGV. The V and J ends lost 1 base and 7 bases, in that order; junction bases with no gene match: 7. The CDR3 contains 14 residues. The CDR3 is CASSLARGGEEQYV. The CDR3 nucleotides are TGTGCCAGCAGCTTAGCCCGAGGGGGCGAAGAGCAGTACGTC.

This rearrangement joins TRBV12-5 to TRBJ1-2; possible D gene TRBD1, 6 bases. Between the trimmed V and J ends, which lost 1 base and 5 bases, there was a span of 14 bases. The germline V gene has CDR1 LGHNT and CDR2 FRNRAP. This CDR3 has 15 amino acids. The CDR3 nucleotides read TGTGCTAGTGGTTTGGGGCAGGGGATCCGGTATGGCTACACCTTC. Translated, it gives CASGLGQGIRYGYTF.

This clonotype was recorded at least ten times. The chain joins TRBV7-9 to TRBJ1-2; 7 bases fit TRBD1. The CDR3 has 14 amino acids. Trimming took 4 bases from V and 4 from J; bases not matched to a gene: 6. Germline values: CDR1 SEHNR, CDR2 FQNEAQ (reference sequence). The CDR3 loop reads CASSSSTGTYGYTF. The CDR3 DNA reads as TGTGCCAGCAGCTCCTCGACAGGGACCTATGGCTACACCTTC.

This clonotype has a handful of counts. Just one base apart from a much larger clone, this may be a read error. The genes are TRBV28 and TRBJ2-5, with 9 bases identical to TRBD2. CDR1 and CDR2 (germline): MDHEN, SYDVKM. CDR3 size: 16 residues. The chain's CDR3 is CASSAELAGLQEAQYF. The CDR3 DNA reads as TGTGCCAGCAGTGCAGAACTAGCGGGTTTACAAGAGGCCCAGTACTTC.

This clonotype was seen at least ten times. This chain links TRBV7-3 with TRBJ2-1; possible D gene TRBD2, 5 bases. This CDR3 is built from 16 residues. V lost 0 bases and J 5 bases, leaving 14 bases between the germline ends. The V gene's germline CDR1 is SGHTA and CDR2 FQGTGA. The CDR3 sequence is CASSLTAAGIDNEQFF. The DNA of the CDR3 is TGTGCCAGCAGCTTAACAGCGGCAGGTATTGACAATGAGCAGTTCTTC.

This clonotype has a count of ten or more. The CDR3 protein is CASSSQNTGELFF. The CDR3 DNA reads as TGTGCCAGCAGCTCTCAAAACACCGGGGAGCTGTTTTTT. V is TRBV11-3 and J is TRBJ2-2; D is undetermined. V was pared by 4 bases and J by 2 bases, with 5 bases between. Germline V CDR1 and CDR2: SGHNT, YENEEA. The CDR3 consists of 13 residues.

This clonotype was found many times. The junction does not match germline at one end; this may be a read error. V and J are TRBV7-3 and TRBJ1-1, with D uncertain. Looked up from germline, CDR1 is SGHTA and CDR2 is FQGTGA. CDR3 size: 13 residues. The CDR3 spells CASSITRDTEAFF. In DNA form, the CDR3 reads TGTGCCAGCAGCATAACACGGGACACTGAAGCTTTCTTT.